The 7 T cell receptor beta chains given below trace back to one sample, sequenced in a study of response to subunit inactivated influenza vaccine. TCRdb analysed the RT-PCR reads with MiXCR anew, one entry per CDR3 protein. The sample contains about half a million distinct CDR3 sequences, 7.5% to 8.5% of which appear only once. Sequences were derived from PBMCs from blood, sampled around 2 years after vaccination. Source of these receptors: a man between 50 and 75 years old who received an inactivated influenza vaccine.

Details on this clonotype: The junction departs from germline at one end; a sequencing error may be responsible. V usage is TRBV13 and J usage is TRBJ2-3; tentatively, D is TRBD2 (5 bases). The germline gives CDR1 PRHDT, CDR2 FYEKMQ (reference sequence). The CDR3 has 14 residues. CDR3 region: CACSLGGGSDTQYF. The CDR3 bases are TGTGCCTGCAGCTTAGGTGGAGGATCAGATACGCAGTATTTT. Drawing the rest from reference TRBV13 and TRBJ2-3, the complete variable domain is AAGVIQSPRHLIKEKRETATLKCYPIPRHDTVYWYQQGPGQDPQFLISFYEKMQSDKGSIPDRFSAQQFSDYHSELNMSSLELGDSALYFCACSLGGGSDTQYFGPGTRLTVL.

The J gene is TRBJ2-5, the V gene TRBV7-9; TRBD1 is a possible D gene (5 bases). CDR3 length equals 14 residues. V lost 4 bases and J lost 6, with 15 bases in between. The germline V gene encodes CDR1 SEHNR and CDR2 FQNEAQ (reference sequence). The CDR3 bases are TGTGCCAGCAGCTACAGGCTGGAAGGAAAGACCCAGTACTTC. Protein sequence: CASSYRLEGKTQYF.

The sample holds a few counts of this clonotype. DNA of the CDR3: TGCAGTGCCAATAGGGCCGGGTTCCCGGCCTACGAGCAGTACTTC. It translates to CSANRAGFPAYEQYF. The chain uses TRBV20-1 and TRBJ2-7; D remains ambiguous. Germline V CDR1 and CDR2: DFQATT, SNEGSKA (reference sequence). The CDR3 has 15 residues. V shed 6 bases and J shed 2 bases, with 20 bases lying between them.

This clonotype has a handful of counts. This chain uses TRBV20-1 with TRBJ2-7, with 11 positions matching TRBD2. Losses at the gene ends were 0 bases for V and 4 bases for J; bases not matched to a gene: 5. Looked up from germline, CDR1 is DFQATT and CDR2 is SNEGSKA (reference sequence). There are 15 residues in the CDR3. Here the CDR3 DNA reads TGCAGTGCTAGAGATGCCGGGACTAGCGGTTACGAGCAGTACTTC. Translation: CSARDAGTSGYEQYF.

V usage is TRBV5-1 and J usage is TRBJ2-1, with D perhaps assigned TRBD1 or TRBD2 (5 bases each). The CDR3 loop spans 16 amino acids. Germline assignment: CDR1 SGHRS and CDR2 YFSETQ. Between the trimmed V and J ends, which lost 2 bases and 8 bases, there was a span of 20 bases. CDR3 sequence reads: CASSFQGPTGLDEQFF. The DNA for the CDR3 is TGCGCCAGCAGCTTTCAGGGCCCAACCGGACTGGATGAGCAGTTCTTC.

In DNA, the CDR3 is TGTGCCAGCAGCGGACTAGCGGGAGGGCCTAGCTCCTACAATGAGCAGTTCTTC. This sequence encodes CASSGLAGGPSSYNEQFF. The chain joins TRBV12-3 or TRBV12-4 to TRBJ2-1, with TRBD2 matching over 15 bases. With 6 bases clipped from V and 0 bases from J, the junction kept 6 bases outside the gene matches. The CDR3 has 18 amino acids.

The rearrangement uses TRBV20-1 and TRBJ2-1; no firm D call. From germline, CDR1 is DFQATT and CDR2 SNEGSKA (reference sequence). The CDR3 totals 14 residues. V lost 7 bases and J lost 0, with 13 bases in between. DNA of the CDR3: TGCAGTGTGGTCGGGTCAAGCTCCTACAATGAGCAGTTCTTC. This sequence encodes CSVVGSSSYNEQFF.